This TCR beta chain was recorded in a study of cytomegalovirus exposure and HLA in healthy donors. General observations from the study: In a later analysis, specific HLA alleles were associated with some 16,000 TCR beta sequences at a 0.05 false discovery rate.

Trimming cost V 0 bases and J 0 bases; bases outside gene matches: 4. Germline-derived CDR1 and CDR2 are SGHKS and YYEKEE (reference sequence). This CDR3 spans 16 amino acids. PCR amplification relied on 60 Vbeta primers (plus 13 Jbeta primers). TCRdb's table, derived via immunoSEQ multiplex PCR, lists solely in-frame clones and lacks some. Of about 160,000 clones listed, under 75% were seen once; the top ten hold roughly 7.1%. As to this clone: Its specificity is not known.

The receptor was isolated from a man aged 40-50 years in good health and CMV-seropositive. What was sequenced was PBMCs. The rearrangement joins TRBV5-5 to TRBJ1-2; 8 bases align to TRBD1. The CDR3 loop reads CASSLEGTGANYGYTF. The CDR3 DNA is TGTGCCAGCAGCTTGGAAGGGACAGGCGCTAACTATGGCTACACCTTC.